What follows are 20 T cell receptor beta chains derived from one specimen sequenced in a study of shared clonotypes between healthy human individuals. Here immunoSEQ multiplex PCR was the method, and the copy in TCRdb shows in-frame clones only, minus some. The sample lists about 980,000 clones, about three quarters occurring once. The source material was memory CD4+ T cells sorted from blood. Subset defined: CD45RA-negative fraction. Every receptor here comes from a man younger than 35 in good health.

The rearrangement links TRBV5-6 to TRBJ2-7; D uncertain. CDR3 length equals 11 residues. Germline CDR1 is SGHDT and CDR2 is YYEEEE. V gave up 4 bases and J gave up 7 bases, with 9 bases separating them. CDR3 nucleotide sequence: TGTGCCAGCAGCGATTACTATGAGCAGTACTTC. Translation: CASSDYYEQYF. The whole variable domain, filled in from reference TRBV5-6 and TRBJ2-7, reads DAGVTQSPTHLIKTRGQQVTLRCSPKSGHDTVSWYQQALGQGPQFIFQYYEEEERQRGNFPDRFSGHQFPNYSSELNVNALLLGDSALYLCASSDYYEQYFGPGTRLTVT.

The chain has TRBV2 and TRBJ2-1; a possible D gene is TRBD2 (5 bases). Germline assignment: CDR1 SNHLY and CDR2 FYNNEI. The germline V and J ends were trimmed by 6 bases and 4 bases, with 13 bases remaining between them. The CDR3 is made up of 14 amino acids. In nucleotides, the CDR3 is TGTGCCAGCAGAGGACGGGGTGGGTACAATGAGCAGTTCTTC. It translates to CASRGRGGYNEQFF.

The chain uses TRBV6-5 and TRBJ2-1; 9 bases agree with TRBD2. Germline CDR1 is MNHEY and CDR2 is SVGAGI. The V and J ends lost 10 bases and 10 bases, in that order; junction bases with no gene match: 11. The CDR3 is 13 amino acids. Here the CDR3 reads CANTTKAGGEQFF. The CDR3 DNA reads as TGTGCCAACACCACGAAGGCGGGGGGGGAGCAGTTCTTC.

The rearrangement links TRBV15 to TRBJ1-1; maybe TRBD1 (6 bases). Germline loops: CDR1 LNHNV, CDR2 YYDKDF (reference sequence). The CDR3 totals 14 residues. V lost 4 bases, J lost 5 bases, and 14 bases lay in between. CDR3 bases: TGTGCCACCAGCACAGGGGAAAGAAAGACTGAAGCTTTCTTT. This gives the protein CATSTGERKTEAFF.

The chain recombines TRBV5-1 with TRBJ2-7; a possible D gene is TRBD2 (6 bases). CDR3 length: 15 amino acids. V lost 2 bases, J lost 1 base, and 13 bases lay in between. Germline-derived CDR1 and CDR2 are SGHRS and YFSETQ. The CDR3 DNA reads TGCGCCAGCAGCTTAGGAGGGGTTGGGTCCTACGAGCAGTACTTC. Its protein is CASSLGGVGSYEQYF.

The chain recombines TRBV5-1 with TRBJ1-6; D is possibly TRBD1 (5 bases). Germline values: CDR1 SGHRS, CDR2 YFSETQ. V was clipped by 0 bases and J by 7 bases, with 11 bases between them. CDR3 size: 15 residues. This CDR3 reads CASSLETARNSPLHF. CDR3 DNA: TGCGCCAGCAGCTTGGAGACAGCCCGAAATTCACCCCTCCACTTT. The complete variable domain, with remaining parts taken from reference TRBV5-1 and TRBJ1-6, reads KAGVTQTPRYLIKTRGQQVTLSCSPISGHRSVSWYQQTPGQGLQFLFEYFSETQRNKGNFPGRFSGRQFSNSRSEMNVSTLELGDSALYLCASSLETARNSPLHFGNGTRLTVT.

J is TRBJ1-2 and V is TRBV11-2; D gene uncertain. Germline assignment: CDR1 SGHAT and CDR2 FQNNGV. The V end lost 0 bases, the J end lost 8 bases, and 13 bases lay between the germline ends. The CDR3 totals 14 residues. In nucleotides, the CDR3 is TGTGCCAGCAGCTTAGATAGCACCGTCAAAGGCTACACCTTC. Translating it yields CASSLDSTVKGYTF.

The J gene is TRBJ2-2, the V gene TRBV4-1, with TRBD2 identical over 16 bases. The V and J ends lost 4 bases and 0 bases, in that order; junction bases with no gene match: 8. This CDR3 is built from 20 residues. Germline-derived CDR1 and CDR2 are MGHRA and YSYEKL. Here the CDR3 DNA reads TGCGCCAGCAGCCTCATCACCGGGACTAGCGGGAGGGCGAACACCGGGGAGCTGTTTTTT. This encodes CASSLITGTSGRANTGELFF.

This chain joins TRBV5-5 and TRBJ1-6; no firm D call. The CDR3 has 13 amino acids. Trimming stripped 2 bases from V and 4 bases from J, with 4 bases between. CDR1 and CDR2 (germline): SGHKS, YYEKEE (reference sequence). The CDR3 spells CASSFEYNSPLHF. The CDR3 nucleotides read TGTGCCAGCAGCTTTGAGTATAATTCACCCCTCCACTTT. Using reference TRBV5-5 and TRBJ1-6 for the parts outside the CDR3, the full variable domain is DAGVTQSPTHLIKTRGQQVTLRCSPISGHKSVSWYQQVLGQGPQFIFQYYEKEERGRGNFPDRFSARQFPNYSSELNVNALLLGDSALYLCASSFEYNSPLHFGNGTRLTVT.

The sample holds a few counts of this clone. The V and J genes are TRBV7-2 and TRBJ2-7; D gene ambiguous. There are 12 residues in the CDR3. With 6 bases removed from V and 2 bases from J, the gap between germline ends came to 8 bases. Per the germline V gene, CDR1 is SGHTA and CDR2 is FQGNSA. The CDR3 region has the DNA TGTGCCAGCAGTCGAATCCCCTACGAGCAGTACTTC. Translated: CASSRIPYEQYF. Full variable domain (missing parts from reference TRBV7-2 and TRBJ2-7): GAGVSQSPSNKVTEKGKDVELRCDPISGHTALYWYRQSLGQGLEFLIYFQGNSAPDKSGLPSDRFSAERTGGSVSTLTIQRTQQEDSAVYLCASSRIPYEQYFGPGTRLTVT.

The chain links TRBV7-9 to TRBJ1-6; TRBD1 agrees at 8 bases. The CDR3 spans 17 residues. Per the germline V gene, CDR1 is SEHNR and CDR2 is FQNEAQ (reference sequence). V lost 7 bases to trimming and J lost 1 base; unmatched junction nucleotides: 9. The CDR3 protein is CASIKIQGVSYNSPLHF. CDR3 nucleotide sequence: TGTGCCAGCATCAAAATACAGGGGGTATCCTATAATTCACCCCTCCACTTT.

In its sample, this clone was seen a few times. The same CDR3 also results from other DNA sequences found in this sample. The V call is TRBV6-6, the J call TRBJ1-2; TRBD1 agrees at 7 bases. Germline CDR1 reads MNHNY; CDR2 reads SVGAGI (reference sequence). The CDR3 has 12 amino acids. V gave up 5 bases and J gave up 5 bases; unmatched junction bases: 2. The chain's CDR3 is CASSRDSYGYTF. The CDR3 DNA reads TGTGCCAGCAGTAGGGACAGTTATGGCTACACCTTC.

This chain uses TRBV18 with TRBJ2-3, with 12 bases lining up with TRBD2. The length of the CDR3 is 16 residues. Germline V gene data show CDR1 as KGHSH and CDR2 as LQKENI. Germline trimming cut 5 bases from V and 3 bases from J; bases unmatched to any gene: 6. As DNA, the CDR3 is TGTGCCAGCTCATCTACTAGCGGGAGGATTACAGATACGCAGTATTTT. Its protein product is CASSSTSGRITDTQYF. Full variable domain (outside the CDR3, taken from reference TRBV18 and TRBJ2-3): NAGVMQNPRHLVRRRGQEARLRCSPMKGHSHVYWYRQLPEEGLKFMVYLQKENIIDESGMPKERFSAEFPKEGPSILRIQQVVRGDSAAYFCASSSTSGRITDTQYFGPGTRLTVL.

CDR3 coding DNA: TGTGCCTGGAGTCAGAGGGGAAATGAAAAACTGTTTTTT. Protein product: CAWSQRGNEKLFF. The chain uses TRBV30 and TRBJ1-4, with TRBD1 as a possible D gene (5 bases). The CDR3 is 13 amino acids. Germline assignment: CDR1 GTSNPN and CDR2 SVGIG (reference sequence). Trimming cost V 2 bases and J 5 bases, with 9 bases left between them.

The CDR3 reads CASSHGLTEAFF. For the CDR3, the DNA is TGTGCCAGCAGCCACGGACTGACTGAAGCTTTCTTT. The chain uses TRBV11-3 and TRBJ1-1, with D unclear. This CDR3 region has 12 residues. Germline lookup yields CDR1 SGHNT and CDR2 YENEEA. V gave up 5 bases and J gave up 5 bases, with 9 bases separating them.

About this clone: Other DNA sequences in this specimen translate into the identical CDR3. V is TRBV11-3 and J is TRBJ2-3; TRBD2 aligns across 11 bases. Germline V CDR1 and CDR2: SGHNT, YENEEA. There are 16 residues in the CDR3. The J segment lost 4 bases and the V segment lost 1 base, leaving 4 bases of the junction unmatched. For the CDR3, the DNA is TGTGCCAGCAGCTTAGGACTAGCGGGGTCCGCAGATACGCAGTATTTT. Protein product: CASSLGLAGSADTQYF.

The V gene is TRBV11-2, the J gene TRBJ1-4; no firm D call. Deletions cut 0 bases from V and 7 bases from J, with 15 bases between. Germline values: CDR1 SGHAT, CDR2 FQNNGV. CDR3 length equals 16 residues. In nucleotides, the CDR3 is TGTGCCAGCAGCTTAGATCAGGCGGCCTGGGCTGAAAAACTGTTTTTT. Encoded protein: CASSLDQAAWAEKLFF. The complete variable domain, with remaining parts taken from reference TRBV11-2 and TRBJ1-4, reads EAGVAQSPRYKIIEKRQSVAFWCNPISGHATLYWYQQILGQGPKLLIQFQNNGVVDDSQLPKDRFSAERLKGVDSTLKIQPAKLEDSAVYLCASSLDQAAWAEKLFFGSGTQLSVL.

Points on this clone: A far larger clone is one base from this, pointing to a likely read error. The chain combines TRBV10-2 with TRBJ2-5; 7 nucleotides line up with TRBD2. The germline V gene has CDR1 WSHSY and CDR2 SAAADI. CDR3 size: 14 residues. Trimming at V came to 5 bases and at J to 5 bases, leaving 8 bases not matched to a gene. CDR3 in amino acids: CASSTTSEIETQYF. The CDR3 DNA reads TGCGCCAGCAGTACAACTAGCGAGATTGAGACCCAGTACTTC.

The J gene is TRBJ1-2, the V gene TRBV6-5; weak D call: TRBD1 (6 bases). The V end was cut by 5 bases, the J end by 7 bases, with 11 bases between. The CDR3 contains 12 residues. Germline V gene lookup returns CDR1 MNHEY and CDR2 SVGAGI. The CDR3 protein is CASSRGGAGYTF. For the CDR3, the DNA is TGTGCCAGCAGTCGAGGGGGTGCTGGCTACACCTTC.

The chain links TRBV6-5 to TRBJ1-4; D unresolved. The V end lost 0 bases, the J end lost 8 bases, and 10 bases lay between the germline ends. The germline CDR1 and CDR2 sequences are MNHEY and SVGAGI. The CDR3 loop spans 14 amino acids. DNA for the CDR3: TGTGCCAGCAGTTACTCCCTACGGGTGGAAAAACTGTTTTTT. Protein product: CASSYSLRVEKLFF.